These T cell receptor beta chains were read from a single sample in a study of cytomegalovirus exposure and HLA in healthy donors. The method was immunoSEQ multiplex PCR; TCRdb's version includes in-frame clones alone and lacks a portion of them. The sample lists some 150,000 clones, over 60% occurring once. Sequencing was performed on PBMCs. The receptors originated from a woman aged 25 to 39 in good health and CMV-seronegative. The CDR3 runs from the conserved cysteine through the conserved F or W. Fields, in order: V gene, D gene, J gene, clone size, CDR3 protein, CDR3 DNA. D genes are given only for firm matches. The size field is filled for only some rows; it gives once, few, many or a size class.

>TRBV2|TRBD1|TRBJ1-5|.
CASGGQGSSGGNQPQHF
TGTGCGAGCGGCGGACAGGGTTCTTCAGGGGGCAATCAGCCCCAGCATTTT
>TRBV6-5|TRBD2|TRBJ2-1|.
CASSNGGAEQFF
TGTGCCAGCAGCAACGGGGGGGCTGAGCAGTTCTTC
>TRBV18|.|TRBJ2-1|.
CASSLSSSYNEQFF
TGTGCCAGCTCACTATCGAGCTCCTACAATGAGCAGTTCTTC
>TRBV2|TRBD1|TRBJ1-1|.
CATSGQGINTEAFF
TGTGCCACCTCGGGACAGGGGATCAACACTGAAGCTTTCTTT
>TRBV29-1|TRBD2|TRBJ2-7|.
CSVEYPGTSGRSWYEQYF
TGCAGCGTTGAATACCCCGGGACTAGCGGGAGATCATGGTACGAGCAGTACTTC
>TRBV5-1|.|TRBJ2-5|.
CASSLRPGGWETQYF
TGCGCCAGCAGCTTGAGGCCAGGGGGGTGGGAGACCCAGTACTTC
>TRBV19|.|TRBJ2-1|.
CASSIYVGQGHNEQFF
TGTGCCAGTAGTATTTATGTTGGGCAGGGCCACAATGAGCAGTTCTTC
>TRBV7-8|.|TRBJ1-1|.
CASSLAAAVNTEAFF
TGTGCCAGCAGCTTAGCGGCGGCCGTGAACACTGAAGCTTTCTTT
>TRBV5-4|.|TRBJ2-4|.
CASSLDRNIQYF
TGTGCCAGCAGCTTGGACAGAAACATTCAGTACTTC
>TRBV7-4|TRBD1|TRBJ1-1|.
CASSSQGAEAFF
TGTGCCAGCAGCTCCCAGGGGGCGGAAGCTTTCTTT
>TRBV7-2|.|TRBJ2-1|.
CASSFFGWGDEQFF
TGTGCCAGCAGCTTCTTTGGTTGGGGAGATGAGCAGTTCTTC
>TRBV5-1|TRBD1|TRBJ1-5|.
CASSLETGNNQPQHF
TGCGCCAGCAGCTTGGAGACAGGGAACAATCAGCCCCAGCATTTT
>TRBV6-6|.|TRBJ2-2|.
CASSPFVGELFF
TGTGCCAGCAGTCCTTTCGTCGGGGAGCTGTTTTTT
>TRBV7-8|.|TRBJ2-1|few
CASSSQMYQFF
TGTGCCAGCAGCTCTCAGATGTATCAGTTCTTC
>TRBV6-1|TRBD1|TRBJ2-5|once
CASRWTGGGETQYF
TGTGCCAGCAGATGGACAGGGGGGGGAGAGACCCAGTACTTC
>TRBV6-5|.|TRBJ2-7|.
CASSTTAYEQYF
TGTGCCAGCAGCACGACAGCCTACGAGCAGTACTTC
>TRBV15|.|TRBJ1-2|.
CATSRIGGNYGYTF
TGTGCCACCAGCAGGATAGGGGGAAACTATGGCTACACCTTC
>TRBV28|TRBD2|TRBJ2-7|few
CASSFPLKLAGSSYEQYF
TGTGCCAGCAGTTTTCCCCTAAAACTAGCGGGAAGCTCCTACGAGCAGTACTTC
>TRBV19|TRBD1|TRBJ1-1|.
CASRGQGAWGTEAFF
TGTGCCAGTCGGGGGCAGGGGGCCTGGGGCACTGAAGCTTTCTTT
>TRBV29-1|.|TRBJ2-1|.
CSVPGLLYNEQFF
TGCAGCGTACCCGGACTGCTCTACAATGAGCAGTTCTTC